The 5 T cell receptor beta chains reported below all come from one sample, sequenced in a study of a mutant IDH1 vaccine in newly diagnosed glioma. Time point noted: baseline, week 1 (first vaccination visit). Regarding treatment: pre-vaccination baseline after standard-of-care therapy. Sequencing was performed with immunoSEQ multiplex PCR; in TCRdb, only in-frame clones are kept and a portion is missing. This repertoire shows 85,000 to 100,000 clones, about 80% found once; its top ten account for 7% to 9%. The source material was PBMCs, sampled from a glioma patient treated with radiotherapy, temozolomide or both. The receptors come from a man between 40 and 49 years old with glioma.

The chain couples TRBV5-4 to TRBJ1-2; D unclear. The CDR3 runs 14 residues. Germline V CDR1 and CDR2: SGHNT, YYREEE (reference sequence). V was pared by 1 base and J by 5 bases, with 12 bases between. CDR3: CASSLKKGDYGYTF. Here the CDR3 DNA reads TGTGCCAGCAGCTTGAAGAAGGGAGATTATGGCTACACCTTC.

The rearrangement uses TRBV4-3 and TRBJ1-5; a possible D gene is TRBD1 (5 bases). The germline V gene has CDR1 LGHNA and CDR2 YSLEER. CDR3 size: 15 residues. The V end lost 0 bases, the J end lost 4 bases, and 10 bases lay between the germline ends. The CDR3 coding sequence is TGCGCCAGCAGCCAAGATTCGGGACCGAATCAGCCCCAGCATTTT. This encodes CASSQDSGPNQPQHF.

Concerning this clone itself: Other DNA sequences in this specimen translate into the identical CDR3. V gene TRBV27 combines with J gene TRBJ2-7; 7 nucleotides match TRBD1. The germline gives CDR1 MNHEY, CDR2 SMNVEV (reference sequence). CDR3 length: 13 amino acids. Trimming removed 6 bases from V and 0 bases from J; junction bases left unmatched: 2. CDR3 DNA sequence: TGTGCCAGCAGCCGGGACAGCTCCTACGAGCAGTACTTC. Protein product: CASSRDSSYEQYF.

The CDR3 DNA follows: TGTGCCAGCAGCCCAAAGTTTGGGCGATACGAGCAGTACTTC. It translates to CASSPKFGRYEQYF. V usage is TRBV9 and J usage is TRBJ2-7; D not certain. Trimming shortened V by 4 bases and J by 4 bases, and 15 bases separated the two germline ends. The CDR3 contains 14 residues. Germline V CDR1 and CDR2: SGDLS, YYNGEE.

The V call is TRBV19, the J call TRBJ2-7; no clear D. Germline values: CDR1 LNHDA, CDR2 SQIVND (reference sequence). The ends were cut back, 0 bases at V and 8 bases at J, with 14 bases in the middle. CDR3 length equals 14 residues. This CDR3 is CASSIEDGAGQQYF. For the CDR3, the DNA is TGTGCCAGTAGTATAGAGGACGGTGCCGGGCAGCAGTACTTC.